The 21 T cell receptor beta chains presented below share a single source sample, sequenced in a study of T cell changes during pregnancy in multiple sclerosis. Sequenced by immunoSEQ multiplex PCR; TCRdb stores in-frame clones only, minus some. The data hold approximately 46,000 clones, with approximately 92% observed a single time. This specimen was CD8+ T cells from peripheral blood mononuclear cells, taken after pregnancy. All receptors come from a female donor with multiple sclerosis, enrolled in a pregnancy study.

CDR3 DNA: TGTGCCAGCAGCGTGAGAGGGACACTTAACAATGAGCAGTTCTTC. It specifies CASSVRGTLNNEQFF. The genes are TRBV5-6 and TRBJ2-1, with D maybe TRBD1 (6 bases). The CDR3 extends over 15 amino acids. Trimming removed 4 bases at V and 5 bases at J, with 16 bases between. Germline V CDR1 and CDR2: SGHDT, YYEEEE.

DNA of the CDR3: TGTGCCAGCACCAGCAGAACGGCAGGGGGGTACAATGAGCAGTTCTTC. Translated: CASTSRTAGGYNEQFF. V gene TRBV13 combines with J gene TRBJ2-1; possibly TRBD1 for D (7 bases). V was trimmed by 7 bases and J by 4 bases, leaving 20 bases between them. The CDR3 runs to 16 residues. CDR1 and CDR2 (germline): PRHDT, FYEKMQ (reference sequence). Together with reference TRBV13 and TRBJ2-1, the CDR3 gives the full variable domain: AAGVIQSPRHLIKEKRETATLKCYPIPRHDTVYWYQQGPGQDPQFLISFYEKMQSDKGSIPDRFSAQQFSDYHSELNMSSLELGDSALYFCASTSRTAGGYNEQFFGPGTRLTVL.

The V call is TRBV29-1, the J call TRBJ1-4; D not certain. V was trimmed by 7 bases and J by 0 bases, leaving 12 bases between them. The CDR3 is 14 amino acids. CDR1 and CDR2 (germline): SQVTM, ANQGSEA. This CDR3 is CSASPGTTNEKLFF. DNA for the CDR3: TGCAGCGCCTCACCCGGGACAACTAATGAAAAACTGTTTTTT.

This clone was observed a few times. The chain recombines TRBV19 with TRBJ1-1, with 8 bases identical to TRBD1. The ends lost 4 bases at V and 3 bases at J; junction bases unmatched: 13. CDR1 is LNHDA, CDR2 SQIVND, per germline (reference sequence). The CDR3 covers 17 residues. CDR3 residues: CASSTPGQESADTEAFF. CDR3 nucleotides: TGTGCCAGTAGTACCCCGGGACAGGAGTCGGCGGACACTGAAGCTTTCTTT.

The chain recombines TRBV14 with TRBJ1-4; D gene unclear. CDR3 length: 16 amino acids. V lost 3 bases to trimming and J lost 8 bases, with 19 bases between them. Germline CDR1 is SGHDN and CDR2 is FVKESK. The CDR3 region is CASSQSRSGRWEKLFF. The DNA of the CDR3 is TGTGCCAGCAGCCAGTCGCGGAGCGGGCGGTGGGAAAAACTGTTTTTT.

The chain has TRBV7-9 and TRBJ2-7, with 7 bases that match TRBD2. This CDR3 is 15 amino acids long. V shed 5 bases and J 2 bases; nucleotides not matched to a gene: 9. Germline V gene data show CDR1 as SEHNR and CDR2 as FQNEAQ (reference sequence). The CDR3 is CASSPPLAATYEQYF. Here the CDR3 DNA reads TGTGCCAGCAGCCCCCCCCTAGCGGCCACCTACGAGCAGTACTTC.

V and J are TRBV2 and TRBJ2-6; a weak D match, TRBD1 (6 bases). Germline lookup yields CDR1 SNHLY and CDR2 FYNNEI. The V end was cut by 0 bases, the J end by 0 bases, with 12 bases between. This CDR3 spans 18 amino acids. The chain's CDR3 is CASSEATQGFSGANVLTF. The DNA of the CDR3 is TGTGCCAGCAGTGAAGCAACACAGGGATTCTCTGGGGCCAACGTCCTGACTTTC.

The chain is built from TRBV11-3 and TRBJ2-1, with 7 bases identical to TRBD1. The germline gives CDR1 SGHNT, CDR2 YENEEA. The CDR3 extends over 15 amino acids. V was pared by 5 bases and J by 1 base, with 5 bases of the junction left unmatched. The CDR3 spells CASSEDRVSYNEQFF. The DNA of the CDR3 is TGTGCCAGCAGCGAAGACAGGGTATCCTACAATGAGCAGTTCTTC.

This clone was counted once. This sequence joins TRBV11-2 and TRBJ2-3; 7 positions match TRBD2. The CDR3 consists of 15 residues. The V segment lost 3 bases and the J segment 7 bases; nucleotides outside the gene matches: 10. Germline V lookup: CDR1 SGHAT, CDR2 FQNNGV. CDR3: CASSFHGGGTNTQYF. CDR3 coding DNA: TGTGCCAGCAGCTTCCATGGGGGGGGAACGAATACGCAGTATTTT.

The chain is built from TRBV25-1 and TRBJ1-1, with 7 bases identical to TRBD1. V lost 3 bases and J lost 6; bases outside the gene matches: 16. This CDR3 is built from 17 residues. Germline CDR1 is MGHDK and CDR2 is SYGVNS. CDR3 nucleotides: TGTGCCAGCAGTGACCGATTGGACAGGAGCAAAACCCCTGAAGCTTTCTTT. Encoded protein: CASSDRLDRSKTPEAFF.

V usage is TRBV7-9 and J usage is TRBJ1-4; 10 bases match TRBD1. The CDR3 has 15 amino acids. V lost 5 bases to trimming and J lost 5 bases; unmatched junction nucleotides: 5. Germline loops: CDR1 SEHNR, CDR2 FQNEAQ (reference sequence). The CDR3, as DNA: TGTGCCAGCAGCCCAAAGGGACAGGGGAATGAAAAACTGTTTTTT. It translates to CASSPKGQGNEKLFF.

V and J are TRBV20-1 and TRBJ1-2; D might be TRBD1 (6 bases). Germline CDR1 reads DFQATT; CDR2 reads SNEGSKA (reference sequence). The CDR3 has 11 amino acids. The germline V and J ends were trimmed by 6 bases and 7 bases, with 12 bases remaining between them. The CDR3 here is CSAGGGAGYTF. The CDR3 DNA follows: TGCAGTGCGGGCGGGGGGGCTGGCTACACCTTC.

The chain has TRBV5-1 and TRBJ1-1, with TRBD1 identical over 7 bases. Germline V CDR1 and CDR2: SGHRS, YFSETQ. J gave up 4 bases and V 4 bases, and 25 bases lay outside the gene matches. CDR3 size: 20 residues. The CDR3, as DNA: TGCGCCAGCAGCCTGGGCCACCCATCAAATAACAGGGGAAGGGGCACTGAAGCTTTCTTT. This translates into CASSLGHPSNNRGRGTEAFF.

The rearrangement uses TRBV7-9 and TRBJ2-1, with TRBD1 matching 12 bases. The junction had 6 bases not matched to a gene; V was cut back by 5 bases and J by 7 bases. This CDR3 has 15 amino acids. Germline loops: CDR1 SEHNR, CDR2 FQNEAQ (reference sequence). The CDR3: CASSLGQGAKNEQFF. The CDR3 nucleotides are TGTGCCAGCAGCCTGGGACAGGGGGCGAAGAATGAGCAGTTCTTC.

The chain links TRBV4-2 to TRBJ1-2; TRBD1 agrees at 8 bases. V lost 0 bases, J lost 8 bases, and 8 bases stayed unmatched. Germline values: CDR1 LGHNA, CDR2 YNFKEQ. This CDR3 contains 15 residues. In DNA form, the CDR3 reads TGTGCCAGCAGCCAAGAGATGGCGCAGGGGGCCGGCTACACCTTC. It specifies CASSQEMAQGAGYTF.

The V and J genes are TRBV30 and TRBJ2-2; 8 bases match TRBD2. The CDR3 extends over 14 amino acids. Looked up from germline, CDR1 is GTSNPN and CDR2 is SVGIG (reference sequence). Trimming at V came to 2 bases and at J to 6 bases, leaving 5 bases not matched to a gene. DNA of the CDR3: TGTGCCTGGAGTCGGGGGGGCCAATCCGGGGAGCTGTTTTTT. Protein sequence: CAWSRGGQSGELFF.

The rearrangement joins TRBV29-1 to TRBJ2-4; 8 bases map to TRBD2. Germline V gene lookup returns CDR1 SQVTM and CDR2 ANQGSEA. V trimming: 6 bases; J trimming: 0 bases; junction bases outside the gene matches: 4. The CDR3 has 14 residues. CDR3 nucleotide sequence: TGCAGCGTCATAGCGGGACTAGCCAAAAACATTCAGTACTTC. As protein: CSVIAGLAKNIQYF.

The CDR3 region is CASSQDGTGRTDYYGYTF. The CDR3 DNA sequence: TGCGCCAGCAGCCAAGACGGGACAGGGAGGACTGACTACTATGGCTACACCTTC. The genes are TRBV4-3 and TRBJ1-2; 9 bases are a match to TRBD1. The germline gives CDR1 LGHNA, CDR2 YSLEER. The length of the CDR3 is 18 residues. J lost 3 bases, V lost 0 bases, and 11 bases had no gene match.

The chain combines TRBV19 with TRBJ2-3; D gene uncertain. The CDR3 consists of 15 residues. Germline CDR1 reads LNHDA; CDR2 reads SQIVND (reference sequence). Trimming shortened V by 5 bases and J by 1 base, and 13 bases separated the two germline ends. This chain's CDR3 is CASSVAGFGTDTQYF. The CDR3, as DNA: TGTGCCAGTAGTGTCGCCGGGTTCGGCACAGATACGCAGTATTTT.

The rearrangement links TRBV5-6 to TRBJ2-7; unclear D gene. The CDR3 consists of 14 residues. Trimming stripped 1 base from V and 2 bases from J, with 10 bases between. Looked up from germline, CDR1 is SGHDT and CDR2 is YYEEEE. The CDR3 region has the DNA TGTGCCAGCAGCTTGTCGCAGGCACCCTACGAGCAGTACTTC. Translation gives CASSLSQAPYEQYF. Supplemented by reference TRBV5-6 and TRBJ2-7, the full variable domain reads DAGVTQSPTHLIKTRGQQVTLRCSPKSGHDTVSWYQQALGQGPQFIFQYYEEEERQRGNFPDRFSGHQFPNYSSELNVNALLLGDSALYLCASSLSQAPYEQYFGPGTRLTVT.

The rearrangement links TRBV2 to TRBJ2-7; 14 bases are a match to TRBD2. This CDR3 is 15 amino acids long. Per the germline V gene, CDR1 is SNHLY and CDR2 is FYNNEI. J was trimmed by 5 bases and V by 8 bases; bases with no gene match: 8. The CDR3 region has the DNA TGTGCCAGCCTGGGGACTAGCGGGAGTTTGAACGAGCAGTACTTC. It yields the protein CASLGTSGSLNEQYF.